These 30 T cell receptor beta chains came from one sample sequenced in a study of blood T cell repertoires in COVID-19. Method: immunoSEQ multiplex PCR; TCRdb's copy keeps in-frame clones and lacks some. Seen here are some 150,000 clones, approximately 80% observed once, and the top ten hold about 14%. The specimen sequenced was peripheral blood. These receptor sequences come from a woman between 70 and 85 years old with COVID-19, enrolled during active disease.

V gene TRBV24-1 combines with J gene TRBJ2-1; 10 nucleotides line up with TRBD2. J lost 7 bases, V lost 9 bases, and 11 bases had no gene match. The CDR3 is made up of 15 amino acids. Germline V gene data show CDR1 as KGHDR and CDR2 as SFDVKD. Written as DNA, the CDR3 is TGTGCCACCCAGGGGAGTAGCGGGAGGATTAATGAGCAGTTCTTC. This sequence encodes CATQGSSGRINEQFF.

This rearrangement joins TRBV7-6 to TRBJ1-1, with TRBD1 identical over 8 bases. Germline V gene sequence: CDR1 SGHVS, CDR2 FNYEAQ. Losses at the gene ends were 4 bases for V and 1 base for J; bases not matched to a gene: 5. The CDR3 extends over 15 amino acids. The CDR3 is CASSSQGATNTEAFF. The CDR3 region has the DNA TGTGCCAGCAGCTCGCAGGGGGCGACGAACACTGAAGCTTTCTTT.

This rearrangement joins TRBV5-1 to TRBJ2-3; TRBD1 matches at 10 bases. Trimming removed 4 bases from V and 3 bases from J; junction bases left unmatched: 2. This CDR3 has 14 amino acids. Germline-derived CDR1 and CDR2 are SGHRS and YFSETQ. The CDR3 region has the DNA TGCGCCAGCAGCCGGGACAGGGGAACAGATACGCAGTATTTT. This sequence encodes CASSRDRGTDTQYF.

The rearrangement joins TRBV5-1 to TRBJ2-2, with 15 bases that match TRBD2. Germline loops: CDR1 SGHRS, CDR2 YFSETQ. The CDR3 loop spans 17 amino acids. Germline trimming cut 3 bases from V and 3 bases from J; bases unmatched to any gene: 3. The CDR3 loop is CASSSGLAGGYTGELFF. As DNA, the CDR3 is TGCGCCAGCAGCTCGGGACTAGCGGGAGGTTACACCGGGGAGCTGTTTTTT.

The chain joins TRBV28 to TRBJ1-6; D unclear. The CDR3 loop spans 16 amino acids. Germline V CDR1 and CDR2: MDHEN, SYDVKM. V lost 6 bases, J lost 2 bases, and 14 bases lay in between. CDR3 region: CASSKGGSAYNSPLHF. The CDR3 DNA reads TGTGCCAGCAGCAAGGGAGGGTCGGCCTATAATTCACCCCTCCACTTT.

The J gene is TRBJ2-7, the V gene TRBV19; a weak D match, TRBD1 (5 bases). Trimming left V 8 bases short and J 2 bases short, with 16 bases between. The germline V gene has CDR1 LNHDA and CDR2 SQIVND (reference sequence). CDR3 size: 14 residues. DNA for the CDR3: TGTGCCAGTTCTTTACAGGATCATGCCTACGAGCAGTACTTC. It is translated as CASSLQDHAYEQYF.

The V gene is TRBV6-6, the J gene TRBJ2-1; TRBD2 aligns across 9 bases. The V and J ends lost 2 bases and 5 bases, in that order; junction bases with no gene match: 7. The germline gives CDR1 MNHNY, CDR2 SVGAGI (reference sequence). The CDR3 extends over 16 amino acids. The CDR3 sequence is CASSYETSGPHNEQFF. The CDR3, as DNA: TGTGCCAGCAGTTACGAGACTAGCGGACCCCACAATGAGCAGTTCTTC.

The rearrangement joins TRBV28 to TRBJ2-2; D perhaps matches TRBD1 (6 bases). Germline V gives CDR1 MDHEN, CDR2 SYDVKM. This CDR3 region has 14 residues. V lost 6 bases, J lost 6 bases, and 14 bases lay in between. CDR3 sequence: CASRSPQGSGELFF. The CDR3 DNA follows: TGTGCCAGCAGGTCACCGCAGGGGTCCGGGGAGCTGTTTTTT.

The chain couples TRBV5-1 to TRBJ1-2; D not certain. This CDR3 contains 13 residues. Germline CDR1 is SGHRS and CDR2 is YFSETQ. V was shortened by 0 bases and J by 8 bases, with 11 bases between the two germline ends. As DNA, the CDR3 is TGCGCCAGCAGCTTGGAAACAGTCAGCGGCTACACCTTC. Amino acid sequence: CASSLETVSGYTF.

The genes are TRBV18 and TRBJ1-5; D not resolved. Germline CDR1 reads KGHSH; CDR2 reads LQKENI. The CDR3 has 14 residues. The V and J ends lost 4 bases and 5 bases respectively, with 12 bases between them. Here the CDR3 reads CASSLNDGDQPQHF. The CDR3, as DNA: TGTGCCAGCTCACTAAACGACGGAGATCAGCCCCAGCATTTT.

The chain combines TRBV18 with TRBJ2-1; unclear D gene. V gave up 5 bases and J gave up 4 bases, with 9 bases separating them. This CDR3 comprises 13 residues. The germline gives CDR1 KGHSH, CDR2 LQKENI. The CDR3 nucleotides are TGTGCCAGCTCAGCATCCGCGTACAATGAGCAGTTCTTC. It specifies CASSASAYNEQFF.

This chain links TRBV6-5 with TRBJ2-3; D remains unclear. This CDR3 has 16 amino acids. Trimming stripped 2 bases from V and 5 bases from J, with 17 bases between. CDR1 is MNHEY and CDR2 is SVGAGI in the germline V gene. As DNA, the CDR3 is TGTGCCAGCAGTTACGCTAGACCTAACGTAGGAGATACGCAGTATTTT. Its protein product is CASSYARPNVGDTQYF.

CDR3 bases: TGCAGCGTTGAAGGGATGGGGCAGTCGGATGGCTACACCTTC. This encodes CSVEGMGQSDGYTF. The V call is TRBV29-1, the J call TRBJ1-2, with a possible D match to TRBD1 (5 bases). This CDR3 has 14 amino acids. From germline, CDR1 is SQVTM and CDR2 ANQGSEA. Trimming took 1 base from V and 6 from J, leaving 15 bases between them.

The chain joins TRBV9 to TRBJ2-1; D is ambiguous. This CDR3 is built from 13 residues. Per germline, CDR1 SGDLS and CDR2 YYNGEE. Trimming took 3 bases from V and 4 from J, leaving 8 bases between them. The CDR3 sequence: CASSAKQYNEQFF. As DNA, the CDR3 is TGTGCCAGCAGCGCAAAACAGTACAATGAGCAGTTCTTC.

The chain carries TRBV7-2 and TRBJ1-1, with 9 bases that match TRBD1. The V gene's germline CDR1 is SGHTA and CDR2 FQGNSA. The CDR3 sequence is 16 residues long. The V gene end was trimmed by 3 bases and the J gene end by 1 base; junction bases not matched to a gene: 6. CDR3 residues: CASSLRYRGQNTEAFF. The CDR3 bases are TGTGCCAGCAGCTTGCGATACAGGGGGCAGAACACTGAAGCTTTCTTT.

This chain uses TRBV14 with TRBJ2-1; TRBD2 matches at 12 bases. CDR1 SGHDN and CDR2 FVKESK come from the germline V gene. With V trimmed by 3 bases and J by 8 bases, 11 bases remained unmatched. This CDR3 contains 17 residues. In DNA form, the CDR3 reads TGTGCCAGCAGCCAGGGACCCCTAGCGGGAGGGCCGGATGAGCAGTTCTTC. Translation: CASSQGPLAGGPDEQFF.

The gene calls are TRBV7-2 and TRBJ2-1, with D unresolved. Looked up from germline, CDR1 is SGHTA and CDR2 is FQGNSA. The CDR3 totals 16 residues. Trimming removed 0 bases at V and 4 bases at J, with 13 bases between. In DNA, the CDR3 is TGTGCCAGCAGCTTAGCGCAACTAAGATTTTACAATGAGCAGTTCTTC. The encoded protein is CASSLAQLRFYNEQFF.

The CDR3: CASSPGGDRATEAFF. The CDR3 nucleotides read TGTGCCAGCTCACCTGGAGGGGACAGGGCCACTGAAGCTTTCTTT. The chain is built from TRBV18 and TRBJ1-1; TRBD1 agrees at 9 bases. The CDR3 runs to 15 residues. CDR1 and CDR2 from the germline V gene are KGHSH and LQKENI. Losses at the gene ends were 3 bases for V and 4 bases for J; bases not matched to a gene: 6.

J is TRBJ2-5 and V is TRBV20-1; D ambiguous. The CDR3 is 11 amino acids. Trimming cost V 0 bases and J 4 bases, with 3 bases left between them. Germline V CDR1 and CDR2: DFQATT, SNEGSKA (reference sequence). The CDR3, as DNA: TGCAGTGCTAGAGATATAGAGACCCAGTACTTC. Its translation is CSARDIETQYF.

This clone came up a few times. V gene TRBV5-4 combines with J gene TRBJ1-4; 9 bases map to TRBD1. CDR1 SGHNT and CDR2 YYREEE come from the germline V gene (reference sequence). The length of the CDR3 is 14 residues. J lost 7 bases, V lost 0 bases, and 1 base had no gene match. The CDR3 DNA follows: TGTGCCAGCAGCTTGGGGGACAGGGCTGAAAAACTGTTTTTT. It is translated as CASSLGDRAEKLFF.

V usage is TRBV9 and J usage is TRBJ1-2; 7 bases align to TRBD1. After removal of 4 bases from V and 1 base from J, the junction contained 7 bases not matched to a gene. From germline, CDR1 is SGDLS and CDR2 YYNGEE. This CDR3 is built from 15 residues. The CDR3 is CASSPSGTDNYGYTF. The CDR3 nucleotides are TGTGCCAGCAGCCCATCCGGGACAGATAACTATGGCTACACCTTC.

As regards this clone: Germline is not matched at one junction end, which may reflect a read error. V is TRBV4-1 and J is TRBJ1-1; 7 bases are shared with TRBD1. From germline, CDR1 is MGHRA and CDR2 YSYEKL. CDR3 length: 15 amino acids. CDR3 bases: TGCGCCAGCAGCCAAGAACAGGGGCGGGACACTGGAGCTTTCTTT. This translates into CASSQEQGRDTGAFF.

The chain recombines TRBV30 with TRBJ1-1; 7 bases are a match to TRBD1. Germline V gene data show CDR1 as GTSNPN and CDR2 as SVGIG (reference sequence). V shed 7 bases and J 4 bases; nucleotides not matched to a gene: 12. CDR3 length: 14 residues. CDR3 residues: CALQGGRRSTEAFF. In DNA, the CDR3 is TGTGCCTTGCAGGGGGGCCGGCGTAGCACTGAAGCTTTCTTT.

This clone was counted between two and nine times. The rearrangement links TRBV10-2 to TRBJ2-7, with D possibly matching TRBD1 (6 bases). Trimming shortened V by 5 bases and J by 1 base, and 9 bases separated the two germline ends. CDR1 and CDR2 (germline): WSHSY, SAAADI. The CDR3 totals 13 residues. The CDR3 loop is CASSRGQSYEQYV. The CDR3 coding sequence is TGCGCCAGCAGTCGCGGACAGTCCTACGAGCAGTACGTC.

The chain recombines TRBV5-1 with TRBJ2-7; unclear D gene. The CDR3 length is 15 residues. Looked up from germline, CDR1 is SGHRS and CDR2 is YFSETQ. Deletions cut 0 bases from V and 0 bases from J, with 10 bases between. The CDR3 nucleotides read TGCGCCAGCAGCTTGGGACATGAAACCTCCTACGAGCAGTACTTC. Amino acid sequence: CASSLGHETSYEQYF.

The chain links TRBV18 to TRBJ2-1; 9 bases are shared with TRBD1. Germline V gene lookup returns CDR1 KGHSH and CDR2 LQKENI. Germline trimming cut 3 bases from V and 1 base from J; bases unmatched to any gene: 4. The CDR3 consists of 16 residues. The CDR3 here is CASSPGTGISYNEQFF. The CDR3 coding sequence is TGTGCCAGCTCACCCGGGACAGGGATTTCCTACAATGAGCAGTTCTTC.

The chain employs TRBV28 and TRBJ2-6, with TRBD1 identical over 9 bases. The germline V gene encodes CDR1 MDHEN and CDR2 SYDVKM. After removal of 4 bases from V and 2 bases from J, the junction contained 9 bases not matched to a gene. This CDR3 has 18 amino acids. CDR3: CASSSNRGLNAGANVLTF. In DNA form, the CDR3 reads TGTGCCAGCAGTTCCAACAGGGGGCTTAACGCTGGGGCCAACGTCCTGACTTTC. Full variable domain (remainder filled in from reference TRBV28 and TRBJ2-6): DVKVTQSSRYLVKRTGEKVFLECVQDMDHENMFWYRQDPGLGLRLIYFSYDVKMKEKGDIPEGYSVSREKKERFSLILESASTNQTSMYLCASSSNRGLNAGANVLTFGAGSRLTVL.

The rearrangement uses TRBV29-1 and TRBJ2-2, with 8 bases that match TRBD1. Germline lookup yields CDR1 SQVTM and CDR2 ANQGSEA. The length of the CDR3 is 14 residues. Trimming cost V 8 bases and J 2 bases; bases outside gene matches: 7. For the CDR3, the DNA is TGCAGCTCGAGGACAGGGAGTAACACCGGGGAGCTGTTTTTT. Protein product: CSSRTGSNTGELFF.

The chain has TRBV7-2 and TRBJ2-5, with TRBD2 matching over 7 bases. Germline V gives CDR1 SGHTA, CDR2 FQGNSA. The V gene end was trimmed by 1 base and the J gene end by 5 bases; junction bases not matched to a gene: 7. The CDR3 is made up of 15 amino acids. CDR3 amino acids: CASSLGLALGETQYF. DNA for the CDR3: TGTGCCAGCAGCTTAGGACTAGCCCTGGGGGAGACCCAGTACTTC.

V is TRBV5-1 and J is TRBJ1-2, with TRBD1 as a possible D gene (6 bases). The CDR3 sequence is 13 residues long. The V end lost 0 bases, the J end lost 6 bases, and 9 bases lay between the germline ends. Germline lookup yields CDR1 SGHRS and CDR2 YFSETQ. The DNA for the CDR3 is TGCGCCAGCAGCTTGGGGCAGGGGAATGGCTACACCTTC. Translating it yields CASSLGQGNGYTF.